This T cell receptor (beta chain) was identified in a study of shared clonotypes between healthy human individuals. Study overall: Sampling drew on donors who were a couple of women and a few men aged 18 to 49. Study outcomes and limitations: Tissue TCR repertoires likely differ from these blood-only repertoires.

TCRdb's table, derived via immunoSEQ multiplex PCR, lists solely in-frame clones and lacks some. The sample gives 400,000 to 500,000 clones, around 80% of which show up once; 12% is in the top ten. Germline CDR1 and CDR2: SEHNR and FQNEAQ (reference sequence). CDR3 length: 13 amino acids. About this clone: The antigen is not known. A junction boundary mismatches the germline segment, possibly from a read error.

The source of this sequence is a woman aged 40 to 49 in good health. Some clones in this sample may be carry-over from other donors' samples. The V gene is TRBV7-9, the J gene TRBJ1-1; weak D call: TRBD1 (6 bases). Material for sequencing was PBMCs. CDR3 nucleotide sequence: TGTGCCAGCAGTTTAGAGGACAGATTGGGAGCTTTCTTT. Translation: CASSLEDRLGAFF.